This entry is about one T cell receptor beta chain. Its antigen is currently not known. No much larger clone is present one base from it, and per-base qualities are unavailable. To prepare the library, the immunoSEQ multiplex PCR assay was applied. As for how the authors treated the data: To diagnose cytomegalovirus status from the catalog of TCR beta chain sequences, a statistical classification framework was built. Not all clones reach the TCRdb copy of this immuneACCESS table, which keeps in-frame sequences only. Checked studies attribute under half of the gap to unresolved V genes and leave the rest unexplained. V and J calls and clone size are as listed in that table; D and trimming were resolved from the DNA. Here the sample has around 65,000 clones; 90% to 95% occur a single time. In total, the top ten clones hold under 5.5% of the sample. V and J lose 1 base and 2 bases, and a span of 11 bases separates them. Including the terminal cysteine and phenylalanine, the CDR3 comprises 15 residues. Solely the CDR3 DNA is kept, with 45 bases framed from the first base. CDR1 and CDR2 are drawn from the germline V gene (reference sequence): MNHEY, SMNVEV.

This sample was included in a study of cytomegalovirus exposure and HLA in healthy donors listed by TCRdb under 2017. About the study as a whole: According to a later analysis, one platform produced both the 100 to 150 validation repertoires and the 670 or so repertoires of the first cohort. Besides the first cohort of approximately 710 subjects, a separate validation cohort made up of around 120 different subjects was used. The study combined high-throughput TCR immunosequencing, statistical association of individual TCRs with disease status, and machine learning to predict cytomegalovirus infection status. The study aimed to test whether cataloging public T cell receptors could reveal signatures of past pathogen exposure.

The donors were included in the validation cohort of roughly 130 subjects, a group kept apart from the 666-subject first cohort. General findings and caveats noted by the study authors: The authors suggested that the approach could potentially be generalized to other disease states and immunological phenotypes. Three of the identified cytomegalovirus-associated TCR beta chains were confirmed in vitro to be specific for cytomegalovirus antigens. Most TCR sequences were seen in very few donors, while some public TCRs were found in many individuals. In a later analysis, TCRs clustered in the first cohort were found to also tend to co-occur in the roughly 120 validation repertoires, with approximately 93% of cluster scores above 0. The study gave a list of under 200 TCR beta chains associated with cytomegalovirus. In both the original and validation cohorts, the classifier was reported to diagnose cytomegalovirus status with high specificity and sensitivity. A later analysis lacked HLA typing for the validation cohort, so it scored co-occurrence in that cohort across all 120 or so repertoires.

The clonotype originates from a man between 18 and 29 years old in good health and CMV-seropositive. The chain is made from TRBV27 and TRBJ2-5; the D region possibly corresponds to TRBD1 (6 bases align). The source material was PBMCs. The base sequence is TGTGCCAGCAGTTTATTGGGCCAGGGGCAAGAGACCCAGTACTTC. This gives the protein CASSLLGQGQETQYF.